These T cell receptor beta chains were read from a single sample in a study of blood T cell repertoires in COVID-19. Assay used: immunoSEQ multiplex PCR; TCRdb lists only in-frame clones, some missing. In the table there are 240,000 or so clones, over 70% of which are singletons. The sample consisted of peripheral blood. These receptors were obtained from a woman of 80 years or more with acute or convalescent COVID-19. The CDR3 runs from the conserved cysteine through the conserved F or W. Each record gives: J gene, clone size, D gene, V gene, CDR3 protein, CDR3 DNA. A D gene is named only where the DNA matches it firmly. The size field is filled for only some rows; it gives once, few, many or a size class.

j_gene: TRBJ1-2; abundance: .; d_gene: TRBD1; v_gene: TRBV4-2; CDR3aa: CASSQDRTGRKGGYTF; CDR3nt: TGTGCCAGCAGCCAAGACCGGACAGGGAGGAAGGGTGGCTACACCTTC
j_gene: TRBJ1-3; abundance: few; d_gene: .; v_gene: TRBV5-1; CDR3aa: CASSSQVMGGNTIYF; CDR3nt: TGCGCCAGCAGCTCCCAGGTGATGGGTGGAAACACCATATATTTT
j_gene: TRBJ2-5; abundance: .; d_gene: .; v_gene: TRBV7-2; CDR3aa: CASRSDIGSQETQYF; CDR3nt: TGTGCCAGCAGGTCCGATATCGGGTCTCAAGAGACCCAGTACTTC
j_gene: TRBJ2-7; abundance: .; d_gene: .; v_gene: TRBV15; CDR3aa: CATSRDPSGTYEQYF; CDR3nt: TGTGCCACCAGCAGAGATCCGTCGGGAACCTACGAGCAGTACTTC
j_gene: TRBJ2-3; abundance: .; d_gene: TRBD2; v_gene: TRBV5-1; CDR3aa: CASSLATGLAGTDTQYF; CDR3nt: TGCGCCAGCAGCTTGGCCACGGGACTAGCGGGCACAGATACGCAGTATTTT
j_gene: TRBJ1-1; abundance: .; d_gene: .; v_gene: TRBV2; CDR3aa: CASSEGLRNTEAFF; CDR3nt: TGTGCCAGCAGTGAAGGGCTTCGGAACACTGAAGCTTTCTTT
j_gene: TRBJ1-2; abundance: few; d_gene: .; v_gene: TRBV29-1; CDR3aa: CSATGPRGYGYTF; CDR3nt: TGCAGCGCAACGGGACCCCGGGGGTATGGCTACACCTTC
j_gene: TRBJ2-1; abundance: .; d_gene: TRBD1; v_gene: TRBV7-3; CDR3aa: CASSYGQDNEQFF; CDR3nt: TGTGCCAGCAGCTACGGACAGGACAATGAGCAGTTCTTC
j_gene: TRBJ2-4; abundance: many; d_gene: .; v_gene: TRBV12-3/TRBV12-4; CDR3aa: CASSLGNIQYF; CDR3nt: TGTGCCAGCAGTCTCGGAAACATTCAGTACTTC
j_gene: TRBJ1-1; abundance: .; d_gene: TRBD1; v_gene: TRBV7-9; CDR3aa: CASSLLMTGSEAFF; CDR3nt: TGTGCCAGCAGCTTGCTAATGACAGGGTCTGAAGCTTTCTTT
j_gene: TRBJ2-3; abundance: .; d_gene: .; v_gene: TRBV7-6; CDR3aa: CASSLVGRGTDTQYF; CDR3nt: TGTGCCAGCAGCTTAGTGGGTCGGGGCACAGATACGCAGTATTTT
j_gene: TRBJ1-2; abundance: few; d_gene: TRBD1; v_gene: TRBV19; CDR3aa: CASSIGWRGRRTDYGYTF; CDR3nt: TGTGCCAGTAGTATTGGTTGGAGGGGGCGTCGGACTGACTATGGCTACACCTTC
j_gene: TRBJ1-4; abundance: .; d_gene: TRBD1; v_gene: TRBV6-5; CDR3aa: CATRPQGVNEKLFF; CDR3nt: TGTGCCACCCGCCCCCAGGGGGTTAATGAAAAACTGTTTTTT
j_gene: TRBJ1-1; abundance: .; d_gene: .; v_gene: TRBV4-3; CDR3aa: CASSQDSITEAFF; CDR3nt: TGCGCCAGCAGCCAAGATAGTATCACTGAAGCTTTCTTT